Reported below is one T cell receptor (beta chain). Its target antigen remains unknown. Base-call qualities are not available, and no considerably larger clone is one nucleotide away. Collaborating institutions collected whole blood in K2EDTA tubes following their own protocols. Collaborator samples were shipped for TCRbeta analysis as frozen whole blood, isolated PBMCs, or DNA extracted from either sample type. The data derive from a study of blood T cell repertoires in COVID-19 (dated by TCRdb to the early 2020s). Concerning the study at large: Samples from collaborators originated in the United States, Italy and Spain and spanned both the acute and convalescent phases of COVID-19. Samples came from the ongoing ImmuneRACE study (first 160 participants) plus 1,254 subjects from 6 global collaborators. The sample metadata nearly always contained a de-identified subject ID, COVID-19 status, age in years and sex. Where available, HLA class I and class II types were taken from metadata supplied by the sample provider and were not determined by assay-based typing. Subjects who had been exposed to COVID-19, were actively infected with it, or had recovered from it provided the deeply sampled blood TCRbeta repertoires that made up the dataset. The material from the prospective study consisted of cDNA or gDNA derived from T cells, B-cell-depleted T cells, or PBMCs. The repertoires were made available in a free public database intended to serve as a resource for research on the immune response to SARS-CoV-2.

Summary of the overall study and its limitations: The amount of clinical and demographic metadata varied by source and participant and was provided uncurated.

The germline V gene yields SGDLS for CDR1 and YYNGEE for CDR2. Here V drops 0 bases and J drops 8 bases, and the junction holds 5 bases not matched to any gene. From the cysteine through the phenylalanine, the CDR3 covers 15 amino acids. Only the CDR3 part of the read is kept: 45 bases, read in frame from the first base. TCRbeta CDR3 regions were amplified from genomic DNA by means of the immunoSEQ Assay, a bias-controlled multiplex PCR. Under the source paper's analysis protocol: Within the assay, amplification of reference gene primers was used to estimate how many nucleated cells each sample contained. To quantify the absolute abundance of each unique TCRbeta CDR3 rearrangement, sequence reads were collapsed and filtered. For each sample, productive Simpson clonality was calculated by taking the square root of Simpson's diversity index across productive rearrangements. The source is immuneACCESS, and TCRdb retained only in-frame sequences with V and J called. Part of the clones is not carried over; for the studies checked, unresolved V genes explain less than half of this, and the remainder is unexplained. D and trimming come from the DNA, and the V and J calls and clone size come from that table. This sample lists about 250,000 clones; 88% were detected once. The leading ten clones occupy 0.8% of the sample.

Sequences were obtained from peripheral blood. The receptor was derived from a woman in her twenties or thirties with acute or convalescent COVID-19. The rearrangement joined TRBV9 to TRBJ2-1; 10 bases in the middle match TRBD2. The CDR3 has the sequence CASSVGLAGDDEQFF. The nucleotides are TGTGCCAGCAGCGTAGGGCTAGCGGGAGACGATGAGCAGTTCTTC. Reference TRBV9 and TRBJ2-1 proteins supply the regions before and after the CDR3; the full variable domain is: DSGVTQTPKHLITATGQRVTLRCSPRSGDLSVYWYQQSLDQGLQFLIQYYNGEERAKGNILERFSAQQFPDLHSELNLSSLELGDSALYFCASSVGLAGDDEQFFGPGTRLTVL.